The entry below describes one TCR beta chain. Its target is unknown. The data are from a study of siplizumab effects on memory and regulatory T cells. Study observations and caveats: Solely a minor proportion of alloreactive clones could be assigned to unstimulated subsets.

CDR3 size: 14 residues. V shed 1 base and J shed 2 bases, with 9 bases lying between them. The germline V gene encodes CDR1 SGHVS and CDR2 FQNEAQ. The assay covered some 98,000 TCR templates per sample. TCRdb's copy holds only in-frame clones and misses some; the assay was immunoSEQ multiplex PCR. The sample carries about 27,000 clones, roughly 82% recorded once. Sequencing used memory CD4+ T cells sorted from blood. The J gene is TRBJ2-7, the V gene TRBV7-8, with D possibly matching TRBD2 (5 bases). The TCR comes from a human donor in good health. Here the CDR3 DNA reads TGTGCCAGCAGCTTAGAATTAGCGACCTACGAGCAGTACTTC. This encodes CASSLELATYEQYF. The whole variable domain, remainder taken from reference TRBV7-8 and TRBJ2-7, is GAGVSQSPRYKVAKRGQDVALRCDPISGHVSLFWYQQALGQGPEFLTYFQNEAQLDKSGLPSDRFFAERPEGSVSTLKIQRTQQEDSAVYLCASSLELATYEQYFGPGTRLTVT.